The entry below gives a single T cell receptor (beta chain) sequence along with its context. This clonotype has more than one count but fewer than ten. Its antigen remains undetermined. Base qualities are missing; no much larger clone stands one base away. The time point label here, explained by the study, means: newly diagnosed GD, antithyroid drugs for less than 3 months. RNA was extracted from PBMCs in TRIzol for both TCR sequencing and RNA sequencing. The diagnosis of Graves' disease was made according to American Thyroid Association guidelines. Patients for the study were recruited at an endocrinology department in Xi'an, China. Each patient gave about 8.1 milliliters of peripheral blood, collected in an EDTA anticoagulant tube. Ficoll Paque Plus density gradient separation was used to isolate PBMCs, and no further T cell sorting was done. An Agilent 2100 Bioanalyzer and agarose gel were used to check RNA quality, and a NanoDrop 2000 was used to measure RNA concentration.

This sample is part of a study of regulatory T cells in long-lasting Graves disease (dated by TCRdb to the early 2020s). Some background on the complete study: Newly diagnosed Graves' disease patients had taken antithyroid drugs for less than 3 months. Persistent Graves' disease patients were compared with newly diagnosed Graves' disease patients by peripheral blood TCR sequencing and RNA sequencing. The study took place in China and was registered as a clinical trial. A total of roughly 35 samples were covered by TCR sequencing, comprising around 13 persistent and about 20 newly diagnosed Graves' disease patients.

Broader findings and caveats from the paper: A larger number of public clonotypes was shared among persistent patients (over 2,500) than among newly diagnosed patients (around 970). Only peripheral blood was studied, because thyroid tissue, the primary lesion, was inaccessible. Preferential use of TRBV28, TRBJ1-2 and TRBJ2-5 was observed in persistent disease, whereas TRBV20-1 and TRBJ2-1 were favored in newly diagnosed disease. Compared with newly diagnosed patients, patients with persistent Graves' disease had lower TCR Shannon entropy and fewer highly expanded clones, which suggests clonal expansion. Only the TCR beta chain was sequenced and analyzed. As a limitation, the authors acknowledged that the small sample size may reduce accuracy.

Libraries came from multiplex PCR. The instrument was an Illumina HiSeq 4000. iRepertoire HTBI primers and Arm-PCR amplification of CDR3 regions were used to construct TCR beta libraries. Before sequencing, the PCR products underwent gel purification. The source study handled its data this way. Gene usage analysis of CDR3 amino acid clonotypes relied on the 60 or so TRBV and 13 to 15 TRBJ segments identified across samples. Filtered high-quality paired reads were merged into contigs using COPE and FqMerger. Contigs were aligned with BLAST to IMGT TRBV, TRBD and TRBJ reference genes, and CDR3 was defined per IMGT. Clonotypes above 0.1% frequency were classified as highly expanded clones. Shannon entropy served as the measure of repertoire diversity, while the Gini coefficient captured V-J evenness. A clonotype found in more than one individual was treated as public. TCRdb took the public reads, trimmed them with fastp at Q25, ran MiXCR for clone calling and kept in-frame beta chains. For every CDR3 protein sequence, its rows merge into one entry that carries the most common genes and DNA. For this entry, the V and J calls and clone size follow TCRdb and not the study's own pipeline. Here the sample has more than 300,000 distinct CDR3 sequences; about 12% occur a single time. The ten largest make up about 19% of the sample.

In the germline V gene (reference sequence), CDR1 corresponds to DFQATT and CDR2 to SNEGSKA. V loses 5 bases, J loses 10 bases, and the germline ends lie 6 bases apart. The CDR3 covers 9 residues, taking in both the cysteine and the phenylalanine. Only the CDR3 DNA is retained, 27 bases long and in frame from the first base. The data also belong to a second study, concerning T cells in Graves' hyperthyroidism and ophthalmopathy. Reported in the second study: Stable Graves' hyperthyroidism was defined as no progression to ophthalmopathy during 18 months of follow-up. Hyperthyroidism patients were newly diagnosed, had a disease duration of under 2 months, and were aged 18 to 65 years. Patients with uncontrolled infections, other autoimmune diseases, pregnancy or lactation were excluded. Diagnoses relied on clinical symptoms, serum thyroxine and TRAb, thyroid ultrasound and orbital computed tomography. The first round of RT-PCR for the TCR CDR3 was performed with the HTBI primer set and the Qiagen OneStep RT-PCR kit. Blood samples also contained most of the expanded thyroid clonotypes (frequency above 0.001), which suggests that blood repertoires may reflect thyroid immune responses. In cross-validation, a model built on a 13 V-J signature told ophthalmopathy apart from stable hyperthyroidism with 85% to 90% sensitivity and roughly 83% specificity, and in testing the same model reached 80%/75%. In validation, the model predicted progression to ophthalmopathy with around 71% sensitivity and 72% to 85% specificity, a median of roughly seven months before onset. TCR V-J signatures able to tell the groups apart were searched for in a discovery cohort of 90 to 100 patients, of whom 43 had Graves' ophthalmopathy and 57 had stable Graves' hyperthyroidism. Prospective prediction of ophthalmopathy was tested in an independent validation cohort of 18 to 20 hyperthyroidism patients and around 16 patients who later progressed to ophthalmopathy. The 100 discovery patients were divided at random into training and test sets in a 7:3 ratio. In more than five Graves' hyperthyroidism patients, the study also compared T-cell repertoires from thyroid tissue with T-cell repertoires from blood. After blood sampling, hyperthyroidism patients were treated with methimazole at a starting dose of 30 mg daily, and ophthalmopathy patients were treated with high-dose intravenous methylprednisolone. The libraries were constructed in a second round of multiplex PCR and then size-selected and purified. Sequencing of the libraries was done on an Illumina HiSeq2000 using paired-end 100 bp reads. SOAPnuke was used to process the raw data, removing reads that contained adapters or uncalled bases, had a mean Phred below 15, or lacked an exact match to the constant primer or identifier. High-quality paired reads were merged with COPE v1.2.5, and unique nucleotide sequences were defined as clonotypes. Clonotypes were aligned to IMGT TRBV, TRBD and TRBJ reference segments using MiTCR v1.1. Only V-J combinations with frequency above 0.0001, covering 99.2% of repertoires, were analysed. A TCS score was defined as the ratio between F50 (clonal expansion) and ExV (chaos), using BLOSUM62-based TCRdist between CDR3 peptides within each V-J. Welch's t-statistics and random forest reduced some 510 V-J features to 13, which were used in a naive Bayes classifier (R e1071). No statistical method was used to set the sample size in advance, and investigators knew the group allocation. The paper describes TCR Vbeta CDR3 sequencing of around 130 peripheral blood samples, made up of 43 ophthalmopathy patients, approximately 73 hyperthyroidism patients and 17 progressor patients.

The chain is made from TRBV20-1 and TRBJ2-1; the D gene identity is not certain. The sequence was obtained from a woman under 30 with Graves disease. Donor details come from another sample of the same person, matched by shared clones. The sequenced sample was peripheral blood mononuclear cells (PBMCs), obtained at new diagnosis, from a patient treated with antithyroid drugs. The CDR3 loop reads CSASEEQFF. The DNA sequence reads TGCAGTGCTTCCGAAGAGCAGTTCTTC.